This TCR beta chain was sequenced during a study of shared clonotypes between healthy human individuals. Study-level results: A few donors had 4% to 5% of their naive CD4 clonotypes in common.

On this clone: The target antigen is unknown.

All of the donors resided in Nashville, Tennessee, and each was a Caucasian adult. Germline CDR1 is SGHVS and CDR2 is FQNEAQ. Trimming took 2 bases from V and 4 from J; bases not matched to a gene: 7. This CDR3 is built from 15 residues. The authors' processing: Junction-only sequences without quality scores came from ImmunoSEQ, so filtering differed. The table came from immunoSEQ multiplex PCR; TCRdb's copy has only in-frame clones and leaves some out. The D gene and trimming were derived from the DNA, and the V and J assignments and clone size from that table. The table includes 1.4 million to 1.5 million clones, around 95% detected once.

This TCR was sampled from a man between 25 and 39 years old in good health. The sample comprised naive CD4+ T cells sorted from blood. As for subset: CD45RA+ positively selected. The V and J genes are TRBV7-8 and TRBJ1-1; 7 nucleotides align to TRBD1. CDR3 loop: CASSLSQGVRTEAFF. The CDR3 coding sequence is TGTGCCAGCAGCTTATCCCAGGGGGTGCGCACTGAAGCTTTCTTT.